Ten or more counts support the clone carrying this T cell receptor (beta chain). The data originate from a study of T cells of healthy individuals. TCRdb independently ran MiXCR on the 5' RACE reads; one entry per CDR3 protein. The sample carries 95,000 to 100,000 distinct CDR3 sequences, about 16% recorded once. The CDR3 is 14 residues long. CDR1 and CDR2 (germline): MRHNA, SNTAGT. V gave up 3 bases and J gave up 4 bases; unmatched junction bases: 1. The rearrangement links TRBV6-4 to TRBJ2-3; TRBD1 agrees at 10 bases. This clonotype originated in a human donor in good health. The CDR3 DNA follows: TGTGCCAGCAGTGAAGGGACAGGGGCAGATACGCAGTATTTT. Its protein is CASSEGTGADTQYF.